This T cell receptor beta chain came from a study of tumor-infiltrating lymphocytes in primary liver carcinoma (dated by TCRdb to about 2017). Turning to the overall study: Hepatocellular carcinoma (four) or combined HCC and intrahepatic cholangiocarcinoma (one) was present in the five patients, who were three men and two women aged 30 to 69 years. The tumors of the five patients were staged as T1-T3 N0M0, with maximum diameters ranging from roughly 4.2 to 10 cm. Roughly 3.5 to 8 million productive TCRbeta reads were obtained per sample, and no significant difference in read depth was found between tissue types. The study combined TCRbeta repertoire sequencing, expression microarrays and whole-exome sequencing across five regions of each liver tumor, with adjacent normal tissue and blood. TCRbeta repertoire sequencing covered 35 or so specimens from 5 patients: around 25 tumor regions, 5 adjacent noncancerous liver tissues and 5 peripheral blood samples. Reproducibility between technical replicate repertoires was high, with correlation coefficients above 0.98 and mean shared-clone rates approximately 0.88. Study-wide conclusions, independent of this receptor: Bulk unsorted samples precluded comparing CD4+ and CD8+ T cell repertoires. The top 250 clones accounted for a significantly greater share of the repertoire in tumors than in blood (p = 0.039). Because only the TCR beta chain was sequenced and unpaired alpha chains were not captured, true repertoire diversity is likely underestimated. Repertoire overlap was higher between tumor regions (mean about 35%) than tumor-adjacent (approximately 17%) or tumor-blood (approximately 14%) pairs, consistent with antigen-driven expansion. The study included only four to six patients, and the authors note findings should be validated in a larger study.

Using a constant-region primer and ProtoScript II reverse transcriptase, TCRbeta-specific cDNA was reverse-transcribed from approximately 500 ng total RNA. TCRbeta libraries were built with three nested multiplex PCR rounds, a slightly modified ARM-PCR procedure. The first two PCR rounds used multiplex TRBV1-TRBV30 forward primers with a Cbeta reverse primer, each for approximately 10 cycles. Sample barcodes and Illumina adapters were attached in a final 25-cycle PCR using Deep VentR polymerase. Amplicons of 200-500 bp were gel-purified with a QIAquick gel extraction kit before sequencing. An Illumina HiSeq 2500 was used to sequence the TCRbeta amplicons with 250-bp paired-end reads. From the authors' description of their analysis: Quality trimming of reads was performed with Trimmomatic v0.33, and paired reads were merged with FLASH v1.2.11 so that full CDR3 sequences could be recovered. V, D and J germline segments were assigned to the rearranged TCRbeta sequences by MiGEC v1.2.1b. Clonotype statistics and Shannon-Wiener diversity indices were calculated with VDJtools v1.0.0. Except for diversity analysis, only each sample's 250 most abundant clonotypes were used in subsequent analyses to reduce sampling bias. The public reads were reanalyzed by TCRdb: fastp trimming at Q25, MiXCR alignment, in-frame beta chains only. Rows merge per CDR3 protein into single entries with the most common DNA and genes. Clone size and V and J calls follow TCRdb, not the original study. The sample table records about 120,000 distinct CDR3 sequences; roughly 70% of these occur just once. More than 7% of the sample is taken by the ten largest.

Of note for this clonotype: Its antigen remains undetermined. There are no base qualities to consult, and no much larger clone falls within one base.

Without any cell sorting, total RNA and DNA were co-extracted from approximately 22-30 mg of bulk tissue using the AllPrep DNA/RNA mini kit. Five patients with histopathologically diagnosed primary liver carcinoma underwent surgical resection in China between 2015 and 2016. Chronic HBV infection was present in the patients, and the patients were treatment-naive at sampling. Fresh tumor and adjacent tissue pieces were bisected, with one half stored in RNAlater at -80 degrees C and the other half sent for histology. Relative to germline, V is 1 base shorter and J is 7 bases shorter, with 7 bases between their ends. The CDR3 sequence holds 12 residues, the cysteine and phenylalanine included. The sequence is cut down to CDR3 DNA, 36 bases in frame from base 1. As encoded in the germline V gene, CDR1 is SGHAT while CDR2 is FQNNGV.

The rearrangement joined TRBV11-2 to TRBJ2-5; confidence is insufficient to name the D gene. The receptor comes from a woman aged 60-70 years with primary liver carcinoma and hepatitis B virus infection. Specimen: tumor-adjacent normal liver tissue. The DNA is as follows: TGTGCCAGCAGCTTAGGGTTAGCGACCCAGTACTTC. Its translation is CASSLGLATQYF.